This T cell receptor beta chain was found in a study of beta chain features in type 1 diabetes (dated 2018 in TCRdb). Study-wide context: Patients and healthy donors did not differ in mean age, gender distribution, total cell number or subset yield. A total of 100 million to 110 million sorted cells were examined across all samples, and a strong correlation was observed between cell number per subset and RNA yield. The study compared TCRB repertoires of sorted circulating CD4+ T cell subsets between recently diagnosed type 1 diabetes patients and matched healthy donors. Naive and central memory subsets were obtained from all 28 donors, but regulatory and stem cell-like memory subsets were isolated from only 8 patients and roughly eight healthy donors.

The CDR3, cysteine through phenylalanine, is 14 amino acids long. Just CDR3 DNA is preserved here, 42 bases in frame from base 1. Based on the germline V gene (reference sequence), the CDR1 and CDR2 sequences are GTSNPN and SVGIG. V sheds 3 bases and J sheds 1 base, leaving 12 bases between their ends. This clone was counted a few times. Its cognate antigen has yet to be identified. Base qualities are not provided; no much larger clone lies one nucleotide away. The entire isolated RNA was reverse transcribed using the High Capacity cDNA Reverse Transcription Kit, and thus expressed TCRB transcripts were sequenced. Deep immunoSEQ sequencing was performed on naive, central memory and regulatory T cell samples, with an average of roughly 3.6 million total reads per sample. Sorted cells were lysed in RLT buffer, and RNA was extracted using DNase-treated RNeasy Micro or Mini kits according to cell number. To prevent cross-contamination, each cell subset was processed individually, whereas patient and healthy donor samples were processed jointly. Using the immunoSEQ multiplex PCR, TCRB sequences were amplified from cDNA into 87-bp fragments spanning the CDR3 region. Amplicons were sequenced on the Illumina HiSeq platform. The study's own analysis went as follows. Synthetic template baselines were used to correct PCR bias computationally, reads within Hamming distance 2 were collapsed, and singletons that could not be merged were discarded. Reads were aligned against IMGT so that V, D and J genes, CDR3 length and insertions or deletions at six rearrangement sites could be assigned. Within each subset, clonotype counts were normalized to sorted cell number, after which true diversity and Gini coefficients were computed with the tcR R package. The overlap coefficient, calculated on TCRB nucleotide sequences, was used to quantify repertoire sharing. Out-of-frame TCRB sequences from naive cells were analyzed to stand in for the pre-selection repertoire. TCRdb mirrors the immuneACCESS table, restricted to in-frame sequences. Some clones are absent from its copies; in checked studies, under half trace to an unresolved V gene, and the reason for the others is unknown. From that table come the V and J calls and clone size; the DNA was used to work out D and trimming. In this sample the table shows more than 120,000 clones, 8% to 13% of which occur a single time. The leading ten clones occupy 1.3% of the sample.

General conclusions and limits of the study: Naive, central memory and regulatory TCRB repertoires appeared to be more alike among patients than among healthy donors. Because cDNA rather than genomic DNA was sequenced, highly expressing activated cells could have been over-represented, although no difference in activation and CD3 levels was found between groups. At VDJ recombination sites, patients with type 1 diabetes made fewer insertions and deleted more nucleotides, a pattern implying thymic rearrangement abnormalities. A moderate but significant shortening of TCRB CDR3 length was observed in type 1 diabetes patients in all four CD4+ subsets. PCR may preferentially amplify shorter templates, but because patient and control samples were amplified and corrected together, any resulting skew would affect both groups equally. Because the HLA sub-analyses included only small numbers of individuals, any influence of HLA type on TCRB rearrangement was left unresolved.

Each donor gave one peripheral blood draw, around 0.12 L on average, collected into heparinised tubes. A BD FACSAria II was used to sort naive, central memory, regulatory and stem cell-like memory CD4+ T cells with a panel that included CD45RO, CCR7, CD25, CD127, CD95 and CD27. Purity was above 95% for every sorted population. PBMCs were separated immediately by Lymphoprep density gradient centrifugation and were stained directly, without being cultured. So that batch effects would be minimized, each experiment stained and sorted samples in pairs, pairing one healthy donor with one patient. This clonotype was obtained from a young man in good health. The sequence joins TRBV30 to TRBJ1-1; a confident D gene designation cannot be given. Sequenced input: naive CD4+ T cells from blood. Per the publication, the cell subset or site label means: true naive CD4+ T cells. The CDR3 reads CAWSHFGGNTEAFF. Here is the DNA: TGTGCCTGGAGCCACTTCGGAGGGAACACTGAAGCTTTCTTT. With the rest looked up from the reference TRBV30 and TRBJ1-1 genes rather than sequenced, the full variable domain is SQTIHQWPATLVQPVGSPLSLECTVEGTSNPNLYWYRQAAGRGLQLLFYSVGIGQISSEVPQNLSASRPQDRQFILSSKKLLLSDSGFYLCAWSHFGGNTEAFFGQGTRLTVV.